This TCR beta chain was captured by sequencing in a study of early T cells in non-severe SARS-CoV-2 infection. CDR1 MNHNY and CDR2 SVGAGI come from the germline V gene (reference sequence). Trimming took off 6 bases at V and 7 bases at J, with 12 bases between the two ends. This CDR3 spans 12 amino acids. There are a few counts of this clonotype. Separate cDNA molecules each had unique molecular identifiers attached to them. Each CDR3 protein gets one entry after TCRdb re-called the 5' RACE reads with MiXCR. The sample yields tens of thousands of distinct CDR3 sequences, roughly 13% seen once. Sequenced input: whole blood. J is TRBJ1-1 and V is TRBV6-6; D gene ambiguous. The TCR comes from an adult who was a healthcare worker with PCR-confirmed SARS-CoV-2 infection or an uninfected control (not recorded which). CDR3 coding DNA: TGTGCCAGCAGCATTACGGGGAGTGAAGCTTTCTTT. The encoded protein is CASSITGSEAFF.